This is a list of T cell receptor beta chains from one sample in a study of T cell changes during pregnancy in multiple sclerosis. Sequencing used immunoSEQ multiplex PCR; TCRdb keeps in-frame clones, though not all of them. The sample includes about 74,000 clones, approximately 86% of them seen just once. The sequences come from peripheral blood, collected before pregnancy. The origin of the receptors is a female donor with multiple sclerosis, enrolled in a pregnancy study. Each CDR3 is given with its conserved first and last residue. D genes are given only for firm matches. A clone size is listed for some rows: how often the clone was seen (once, few, many), or a class if it is expanded.

clone size | J gene | CDR3 length | D gene | V gene | CDR3 protein | CDR3 DNA
- | TRBJ2-1 | 15 | TRBD1 | TRBV5-6 | CASSLRDSPWNEQFF | TGTGCCAGCAGCCTCCGGGACAGTCCATGGAATGAGCAGTTCTTC
once | TRBJ2-4 | 17 | TRBD2 | TRBV7-3 | CASSSTTSGGHKNIQYF | TGTGCCAGCAGCTCCACGACTAGCGGGGGGCATAAAAACATTCAGTACTTC
once | TRBJ2-7 | 17 | TRBD2 | TRBV10-3 | CATSTSAGHIGSYEQYF | TGTGCCACCTCGACTAGCGCGGGACATATCGGTAGCTACGAGCAGTACTTC
- | TRBJ1-5 | 15 | - | TRBV5-5 | CASRKGGSSNQPQHF | TGTGCCAGCCGCAAGGGGGGGTCTAGCAATCAGCCCCAGCATTTT
once | TRBJ1-1 | 13 | - | TRBV19 | CASSIGSETEAFF | TGTGCCAGTAGTATAGGGTCGGAGACTGAAGCTTTCTTT
- | TRBJ1-5 | 16 | TRBD1 | TRBV5-6 | CASTIFTTRGHQPQHF | TGTGCCAGCACCATTTTTACGACAAGGGGGCATCAGCCCCAGCATTTT
- | TRBJ2-5 | 13 | TRBD2 | TRBV2 | CARTRGEGETQYF | TGTGCCCGCACGCGGGGGGAGGGAGAGACCCAGTACTTC
- | TRBJ1-1 | 15 | TRBD1 | TRBV7-2 | CASSLRGQGAIEAFF | TGTGCCAGCAGCTTAAGGGGACAGGGGGCAATTGAAGCTTTCTTT
- | TRBJ2-6 | 16 | - | TRBV5-1 | CASSWGGGTGANVLTF | TGCGCCAGCAGCTGGGGGGGCGGGACTGGGGCCAACGTCCTGACTTTC
- | TRBJ1-1 | 15 | TRBD1 | TRBV5-1 | CASSSRGQGNTEAFF | TGCGCCAGCAGCTCCAGGGGACAGGGGAACACTGAAGCTTTCTTT
once | TRBJ2-7 | 16 | - | TRBV6-1 | CASSESQGLSSYEQYF | TGTGCCAGCAGTGAATCTCAGGGCCTCAGCTCCTACGAGCAGTACTTC
once | TRBJ2-2 | 15 | - | TRBV6-5 | CASSYTPNRAGELFF | TGTGCCAGCAGTTACACCCCAAACAGAGCCGGGGAGCTGTTTTTT
once | TRBJ2-7 | 14 | TRBD1 | TRBV18 | CASSPDRGPYEQYF | TGTGCCAGCTCACCCGACAGGGGCCCCTACGAGCAGTACTTC
- | TRBJ2-3 | 14 | TRBD1 | TRBV6-5 | CASSQGQPQVTQYF | TGTGCCAGCAGTCAGGGACAGCCCCAGGTTACGCAGTATTTT